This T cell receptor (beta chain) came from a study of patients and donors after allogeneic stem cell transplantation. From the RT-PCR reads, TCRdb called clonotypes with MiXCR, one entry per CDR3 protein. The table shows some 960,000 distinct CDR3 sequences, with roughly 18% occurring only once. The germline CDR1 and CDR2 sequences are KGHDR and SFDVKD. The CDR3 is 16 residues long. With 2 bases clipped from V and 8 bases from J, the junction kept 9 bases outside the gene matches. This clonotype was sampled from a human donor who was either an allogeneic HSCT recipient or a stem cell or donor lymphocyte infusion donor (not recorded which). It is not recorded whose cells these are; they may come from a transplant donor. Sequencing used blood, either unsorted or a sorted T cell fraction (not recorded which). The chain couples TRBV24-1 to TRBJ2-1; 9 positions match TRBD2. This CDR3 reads CATSDYAGGRPHEQFF. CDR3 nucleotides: TGTGCCACCAGTGATTACGCGGGAGGGCGCCCGCATGAGCAGTTCTTC.